This T cell receptor (beta chain) was sequenced in a study of cytomegalovirus exposure and HLA in healthy donors. Findings and caveats of the study: The authors later found HLA-associated TCR beta chains more clonally expanded than equally common others. Per a prior analysis, the majority of TCR beta V segments were productive roughly 87% or roughly 30% of the time. The study listed some 160 cytomegalovirus-associated TCR beta chains.

The PCR ran on 60 Vbeta and 13 Jbeta primers. Assay used: immunoSEQ multiplex PCR; TCRdb lists only in-frame clones, some missing. Among 200,000 or so clones listed, roughly 80% were seen once. With respect to this clone: Its antigen is unknown.

Per the germline V gene, CDR1 is KGHSH and CDR2 is LQKENI. Germline trimming cut 3 bases from V and 4 bases from J; bases unmatched to any gene: 5. This CDR3 is built from 14 residues. What was sequenced was PBMCs. The clonotype was recovered from a boy between 10 and 17 years old in good health and CMV-seronegative. V is TRBV18 and J is TRBJ1-2; 7 nucleotides line up with TRBD1. CDR3 bases: TGTGCCAGCTCACCCGAGGGGGCGGCCTATGGCTACACCTTC. Encoded protein: CASSPEGAAYGYTF.